This T cell receptor beta chain was sequenced for a study of cytomegalovirus exposure and HLA in healthy donors. This CDR3 comprises 18 residues. It was with 60 Vbeta and 13 Jbeta primers that the PCR ran. Profiling relied on immunoSEQ multiplex PCR, and the TCRdb table lists in-frame clones only, not all of them. The profile shows approximately 160,000 clones, around four fifths of them singletons. The chain combines TRBV21-1 with TRBJ1-3. TRBV21-1 has pseudogene status. The sample comprised PBMCs. The TCR was taken from a girl aged 2-9 years in good health and CMV-seropositive. CDR3 protein: CASSSLRHGIHSGNTIYF. CDR3 nucleotide sequence: TGTGCCAGCAGCTCCCTCCGACACGGGATACACTCTGGAAACACCATATATTTT.